Described below is a single TCR beta chain sequence and its context. The antigen remains undetermined. This sample was taken from a study of cytomegalovirus exposure and HLA in healthy donors. Assay used: immunoSEQ multiplex PCR; TCRdb lists only in-frame clones, some missing. The sample lists about 64,000 clones, 95% occurring once. Study results and limitations: As was reported, the classifier diagnosed cytomegalovirus status with high specificity and sensitivity.

Per the germline V gene, CDR1 is SNHLY and CDR2 is FYNNEI. Trimming cost V 6 bases and J 0 bases, with 12 bases left between them. The CDR3 spans 14 residues. V is TRBV2 and J is TRBJ2-7; TRBD1 is a possible D gene (6 bases). This receptor was taken from a woman younger than 35 in good health and CMV-seropositive. Sample: PBMCs. Written as DNA, the CDR3 is TGTGCCAGCAGCGGACAGTTGAGCTCCTACGAGCAGTACTTC. This gives the protein CASSGQLSSYEQYF.